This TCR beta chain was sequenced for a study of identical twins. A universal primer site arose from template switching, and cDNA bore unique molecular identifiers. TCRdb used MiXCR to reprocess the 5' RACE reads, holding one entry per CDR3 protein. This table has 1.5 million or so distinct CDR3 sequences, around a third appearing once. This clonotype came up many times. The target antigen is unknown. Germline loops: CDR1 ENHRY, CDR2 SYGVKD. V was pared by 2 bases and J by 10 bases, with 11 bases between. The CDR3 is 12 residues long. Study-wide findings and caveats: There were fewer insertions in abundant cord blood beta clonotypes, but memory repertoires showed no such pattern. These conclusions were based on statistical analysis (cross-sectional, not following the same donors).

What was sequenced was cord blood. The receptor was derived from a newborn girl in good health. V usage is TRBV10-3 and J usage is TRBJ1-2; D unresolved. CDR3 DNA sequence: TGTGCCATCAGTGAGCGCGCTAACGTCTACACCTTC. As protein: CAISERANVYTF.